These 10 T cell receptor beta chains came from one sample sequenced in a study of CD8 T cells in ankylosing spondylitis. TCRdb re-derived calls from the 5' RACE reads in MiXCR, one entry per CDR3 protein. The table lists roughly 100,000 distinct CDR3 sequences, around 24% of them singletons. The source material was synovial fluid, either unsorted or a sorted T cell fraction (not recorded which). Source of these receptors: a male donor with ankylosing spondylitis.

The chain employs TRBV7-9 and TRBJ2-7; tentative D call: TRBD2 (6 bases). Trimming cost V 5 bases and J 2 bases, with 13 bases left between them. This CDR3 is built from 14 residues. The germline CDR1 and CDR2 sequences are SEHNR and FQNEAQ (reference sequence). The CDR3 DNA follows: TGTGCCAGCAGCCCCGGGACTCAAGCCTACGAGCAGTACTTC. The encoded protein is CASSPGTQAYEQYF.

Only a few counts were recorded for this clonotype. The chain recombines TRBV7-8 with TRBJ2-7, with 8 bases identical to TRBD2. This CDR3 region has 16 residues. CDR1 is SGHVS, CDR2 FQNEAQ, per germline. Trimming took 0 bases from V and 1 from J; bases not matched to a gene: 5. The CDR3 reads CASSLASAGGSYEQYV. The CDR3 coding sequence is TGTGCCAGCAGCTTAGCGTCGGCGGGAGGTTCCTACGAGCAGTACGTC.

The chain couples TRBV20-1 to TRBJ2-3; 12 bases are shared with TRBD2. This CDR3 spans 17 amino acids. Per the germline V gene, CDR1 is DFQATT and CDR2 is SNEGSKA (reference sequence). The trim removed 5 bases at V and 0 bases at J, leaving 9 bases unmatched. The DNA of the CDR3 is TGCAGTGCTCTTGCGGGACTAGCGGGCGGTAGCACAGATACGCAGTATTTT. It specifies CSALAGLAGGSTDTQYF.

J is TRBJ1-1 and V is TRBV24-1; TRBD1 is a possible D gene (6 bases). CDR3 size: 13 residues. CDR1 KGHDR and CDR2 SFDVKD come from the germline V gene. V dropped 9 bases and J dropped 1 base, with 11 bases sitting between them. The DNA for the CDR3 is TGTGCCACCGTGGGACACCAGAACACTGAAGCTTTCTTT. Protein product: CATVGHQNTEAFF.

This chain connects TRBV20-1 to TRBJ2-5; D is uncertain. V was trimmed by 5 bases and J by 4 bases, leaving 14 bases between them. Germline-derived CDR1 and CDR2 are DFQATT and SNEGSKA (reference sequence). This CDR3 is 13 amino acids long. The CDR3 region has the DNA TGCAGTGCTCCCGACCCCAACCCAGAGACCCAGTACTTC. This gives the protein CSAPDPNPETQYF.

The V gene is TRBV12-3 or TRBV12-4, the J gene TRBJ1-2; D gene ambiguous. V dropped 3 bases and J dropped 6 bases, with 17 bases sitting between them. This CDR3 spans 15 amino acids. In nucleotides, the CDR3 is TGTGCCAGCAGTTTTCCCCAGGCCGCTTTCGATGGCTACACCTTC. Amino acids: CASSFPQAAFDGYTF.

In its sample, this clonotype was seen a few times. The chain has TRBV7-8 and TRBJ1-5; possibly TRBD1 for D (6 bases). Germline V lookup: CDR1 SGHVS, CDR2 FQNEAQ. V was pared by 1 base and J by 4 bases, with 17 bases between. This CDR3 contains 17 residues. CDR3 nucleotides: TGTGCCAGCAGCTTAGTGTCCCTAGGGGGTGGGAATCAGCCCCAGCATTTT. The encoded protein is CASSLVSLGGGNQPQHF.

This rearrangement joins TRBV20-1 to TRBJ1-5; D is possibly TRBD1 (5 bases). Per germline, CDR1 DFQATT and CDR2 SNEGSKA (reference sequence). This CDR3 comprises 12 residues. This CDR3 is CSGRASNQPQHF. CDR3 DNA sequence: TGCAGCGGCAGGGCTAGCAATCAGCCCCAGCATTTT.

This clonotype was observed a few times. The chain has TRBV24-1 and TRBJ2-5; 11 bases align to TRBD2. After removal of 6 bases from V and 5 bases from J, the junction contained 7 bases not matched to a gene. The length of the CDR3 is 15 residues. Germline V gene lookup returns CDR1 KGHDR and CDR2 SFDVKD. In DNA form, the CDR3 reads TGTGCCACCAGTCCGACCGGGACTAGCGGTGAGACCCAGTACTTC. It translates to CATSPTGTSGETQYF.

The chain links TRBV20-1 to TRBJ2-7; D may be TRBD2 (5 bases). The germline V gene encodes CDR1 DFQATT and CDR2 SNEGSKA (reference sequence). The CDR3 contains 12 residues. V was cut by 7 bases and J by 0 bases, with 10 bases left in between. CDR3 region: CSGSSASYEQYF. As DNA, the CDR3 is TGCAGTGGCAGTAGCGCCTCCTACGAGCAGTACTTC.